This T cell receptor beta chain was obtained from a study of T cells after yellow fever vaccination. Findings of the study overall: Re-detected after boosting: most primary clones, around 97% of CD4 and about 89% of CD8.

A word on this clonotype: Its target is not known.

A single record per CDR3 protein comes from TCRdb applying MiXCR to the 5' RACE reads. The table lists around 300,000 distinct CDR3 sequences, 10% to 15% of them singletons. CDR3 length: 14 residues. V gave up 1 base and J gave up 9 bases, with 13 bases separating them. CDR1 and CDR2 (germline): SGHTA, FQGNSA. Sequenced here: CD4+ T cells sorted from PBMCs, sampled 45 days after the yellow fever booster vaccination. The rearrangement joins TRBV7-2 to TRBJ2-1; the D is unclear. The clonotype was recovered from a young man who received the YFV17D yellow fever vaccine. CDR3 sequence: CASSLGMLDGEQFF. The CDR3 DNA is TGTGCCAGCAGCTTAGGTATGTTGGACGGTGAGCAGTTCTTC.